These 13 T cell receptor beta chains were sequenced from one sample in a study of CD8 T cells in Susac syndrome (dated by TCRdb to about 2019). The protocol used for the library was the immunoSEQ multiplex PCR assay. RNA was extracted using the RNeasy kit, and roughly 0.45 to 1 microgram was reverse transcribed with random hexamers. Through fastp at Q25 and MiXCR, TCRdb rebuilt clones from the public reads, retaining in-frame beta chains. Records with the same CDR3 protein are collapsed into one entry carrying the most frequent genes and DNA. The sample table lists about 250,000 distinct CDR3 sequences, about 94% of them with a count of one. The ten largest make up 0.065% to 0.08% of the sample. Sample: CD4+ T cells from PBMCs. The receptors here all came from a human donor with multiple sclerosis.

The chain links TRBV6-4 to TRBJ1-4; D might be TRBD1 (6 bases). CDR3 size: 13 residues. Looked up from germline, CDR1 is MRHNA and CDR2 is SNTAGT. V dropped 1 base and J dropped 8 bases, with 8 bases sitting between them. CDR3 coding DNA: TGTGCCAGCAGTGACTTACAGGGCGAAAAACTGTTTTTT. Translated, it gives CASSDLQGEKLFF.

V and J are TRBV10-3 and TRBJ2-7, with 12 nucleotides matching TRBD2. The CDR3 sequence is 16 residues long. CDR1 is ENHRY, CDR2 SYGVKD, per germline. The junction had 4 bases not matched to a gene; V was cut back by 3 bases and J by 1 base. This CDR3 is CAISDPGLAGSYEQYF. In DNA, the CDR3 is TGTGCCATCAGTGACCCAGGACTAGCGGGGTCCTACGAGCAGTACTTC.

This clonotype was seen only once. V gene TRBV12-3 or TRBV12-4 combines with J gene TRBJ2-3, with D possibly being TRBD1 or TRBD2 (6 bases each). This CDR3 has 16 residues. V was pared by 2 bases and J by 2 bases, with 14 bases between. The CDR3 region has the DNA TGTGCCAGCAGTTTAAATCGTGGGGGGCTCACAGATACGCAGTATTTT. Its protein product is CASSLNRGGLTDTQYF.

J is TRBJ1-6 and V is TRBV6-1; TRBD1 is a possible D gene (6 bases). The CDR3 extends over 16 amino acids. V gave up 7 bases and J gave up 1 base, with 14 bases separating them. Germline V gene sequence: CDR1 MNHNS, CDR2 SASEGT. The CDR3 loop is CASTPGQTSYNSPLHF. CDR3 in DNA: TGTGCCAGCACTCCGGGACAAACTTCCTATAATTCACCCCTCCACTTT.

The CDR3 sequence is CASSLGLGTQETQYF. The CDR3 DNA follows: TGTGCCAGCAGCTTGGGACTAGGGACACAAGAGACCCAGTACTTC. This chain joins TRBV7-9 and TRBJ2-5; 8 bases line up with TRBD2. The CDR3 length is 15 residues. CDR1 is SEHNR and CDR2 is FQNEAQ in the germline V gene (reference sequence). J gave up 2 bases and V 3 bases, and 5 bases lay outside the gene matches.

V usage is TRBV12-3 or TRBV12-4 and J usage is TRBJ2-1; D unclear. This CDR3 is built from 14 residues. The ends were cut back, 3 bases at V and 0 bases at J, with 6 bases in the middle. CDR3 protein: CASSLVSSYNEQFF. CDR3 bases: TGTGCCAGCAGTTTGGTGAGCTCCTACAATGAGCAGTTCTTC.

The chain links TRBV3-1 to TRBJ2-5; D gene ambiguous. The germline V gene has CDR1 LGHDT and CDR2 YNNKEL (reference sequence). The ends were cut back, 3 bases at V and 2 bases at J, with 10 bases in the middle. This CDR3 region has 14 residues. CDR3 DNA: TGTGCCAGCAGCCAGTTCGGGCCTCAAGAGACCCAGTACTTC. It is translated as CASSQFGPQETQYF.

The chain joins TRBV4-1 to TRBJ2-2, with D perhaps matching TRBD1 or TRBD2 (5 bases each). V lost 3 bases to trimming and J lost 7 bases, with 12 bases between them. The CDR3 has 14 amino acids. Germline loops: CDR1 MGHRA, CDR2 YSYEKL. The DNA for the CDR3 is TGCGCCAGCAGCCATCCGGGACGAGGCGGGGAGCTGTTTTTT. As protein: CASSHPGRGGELFF.

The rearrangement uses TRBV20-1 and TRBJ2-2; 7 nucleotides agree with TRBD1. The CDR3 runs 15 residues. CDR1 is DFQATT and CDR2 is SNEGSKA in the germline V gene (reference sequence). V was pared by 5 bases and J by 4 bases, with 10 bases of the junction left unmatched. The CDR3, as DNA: TGCAGTGCTCGACGAGGGGGCCGTAGCACCGGGGAGCTGTTTTTT. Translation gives CSARRGGRSTGELFF.

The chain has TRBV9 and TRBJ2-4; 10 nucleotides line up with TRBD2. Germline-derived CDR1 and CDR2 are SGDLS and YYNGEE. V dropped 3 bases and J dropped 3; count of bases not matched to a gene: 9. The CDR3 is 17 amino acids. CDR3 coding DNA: TGTGCCAGCAGCGGAGATTCTAGCGGGAGAGGCAAAAACATTCAGTACTTC. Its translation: CASSGDSSGRGKNIQYF.

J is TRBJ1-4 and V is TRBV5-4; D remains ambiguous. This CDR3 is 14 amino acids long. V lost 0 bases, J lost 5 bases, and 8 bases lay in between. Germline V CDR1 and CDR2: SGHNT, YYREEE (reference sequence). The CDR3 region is CASSLDSLNEKLFF. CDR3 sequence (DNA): TGTGCCAGCAGCTTGGACAGCCTCAATGAAAAACTGTTTTTT.

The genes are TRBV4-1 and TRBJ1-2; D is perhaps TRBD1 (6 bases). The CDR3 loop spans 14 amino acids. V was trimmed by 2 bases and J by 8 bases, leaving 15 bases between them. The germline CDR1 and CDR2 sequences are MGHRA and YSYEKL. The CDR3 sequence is CASSQPGTDRGYTF. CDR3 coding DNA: TGCGCCAGCAGCCAACCGGGGACCGACAGGGGCTACACCTTC.

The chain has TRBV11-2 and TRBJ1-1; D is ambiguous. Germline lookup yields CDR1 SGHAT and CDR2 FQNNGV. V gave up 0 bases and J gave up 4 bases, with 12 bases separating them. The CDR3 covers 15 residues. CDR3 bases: TGTGCCAGCAGCTTAGACGGGCGCCCGGGCACTGAAGCTTTCTTT. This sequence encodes CASSLDGRPGTEAFF.